The T cell receptor (beta chain) described here comes from a study of blood T cells in healthy people across ages. CDR3 length equals 16 residues. The V end was cut by 1 base, the J end by 3 bases, with 13 bases between. The germline V gene encodes CDR1 SGHTA and CDR2 FQGTGA. A second PCR, run for roughly 7 to 11 cycles, used a sample-barcoded 5' primer plus a J-beta primer mix. TCRdb re-analysed the 5' RACE reads in MiXCR, keeping a single row per CDR3 protein. Of nearly 1 million distinct CDR3 sequences detected, around 54% appear once; the ten largest clones hold roughly a fifth. Sample: blood. V is TRBV7-3 and J is TRBJ2-1; weak D call: TRBD1 (5 bases). This TCR was recovered from a woman between 55 and 75 years old in good health. The CDR3 nucleotides read TGTGCCAGCAGCTTAAGGGGCGGTGGTCTCTACAATGAGCAGTTCTTC. It yields the protein CASSLRGGGLYNEQFF. Full variable domain (outside the CDR3, taken from reference TRBV7-3 and TRBJ2-1): GAGVSQTPSNKVTEKGKYVELRCDPISGHTALYWYRQSLGQGPEFLIYFQGTGAADDSGLPNDRFFAVRPEGSVSTLKIQRTERGDSAVYLCASSLRGGGLYNEQFFGPGTRLTVL.